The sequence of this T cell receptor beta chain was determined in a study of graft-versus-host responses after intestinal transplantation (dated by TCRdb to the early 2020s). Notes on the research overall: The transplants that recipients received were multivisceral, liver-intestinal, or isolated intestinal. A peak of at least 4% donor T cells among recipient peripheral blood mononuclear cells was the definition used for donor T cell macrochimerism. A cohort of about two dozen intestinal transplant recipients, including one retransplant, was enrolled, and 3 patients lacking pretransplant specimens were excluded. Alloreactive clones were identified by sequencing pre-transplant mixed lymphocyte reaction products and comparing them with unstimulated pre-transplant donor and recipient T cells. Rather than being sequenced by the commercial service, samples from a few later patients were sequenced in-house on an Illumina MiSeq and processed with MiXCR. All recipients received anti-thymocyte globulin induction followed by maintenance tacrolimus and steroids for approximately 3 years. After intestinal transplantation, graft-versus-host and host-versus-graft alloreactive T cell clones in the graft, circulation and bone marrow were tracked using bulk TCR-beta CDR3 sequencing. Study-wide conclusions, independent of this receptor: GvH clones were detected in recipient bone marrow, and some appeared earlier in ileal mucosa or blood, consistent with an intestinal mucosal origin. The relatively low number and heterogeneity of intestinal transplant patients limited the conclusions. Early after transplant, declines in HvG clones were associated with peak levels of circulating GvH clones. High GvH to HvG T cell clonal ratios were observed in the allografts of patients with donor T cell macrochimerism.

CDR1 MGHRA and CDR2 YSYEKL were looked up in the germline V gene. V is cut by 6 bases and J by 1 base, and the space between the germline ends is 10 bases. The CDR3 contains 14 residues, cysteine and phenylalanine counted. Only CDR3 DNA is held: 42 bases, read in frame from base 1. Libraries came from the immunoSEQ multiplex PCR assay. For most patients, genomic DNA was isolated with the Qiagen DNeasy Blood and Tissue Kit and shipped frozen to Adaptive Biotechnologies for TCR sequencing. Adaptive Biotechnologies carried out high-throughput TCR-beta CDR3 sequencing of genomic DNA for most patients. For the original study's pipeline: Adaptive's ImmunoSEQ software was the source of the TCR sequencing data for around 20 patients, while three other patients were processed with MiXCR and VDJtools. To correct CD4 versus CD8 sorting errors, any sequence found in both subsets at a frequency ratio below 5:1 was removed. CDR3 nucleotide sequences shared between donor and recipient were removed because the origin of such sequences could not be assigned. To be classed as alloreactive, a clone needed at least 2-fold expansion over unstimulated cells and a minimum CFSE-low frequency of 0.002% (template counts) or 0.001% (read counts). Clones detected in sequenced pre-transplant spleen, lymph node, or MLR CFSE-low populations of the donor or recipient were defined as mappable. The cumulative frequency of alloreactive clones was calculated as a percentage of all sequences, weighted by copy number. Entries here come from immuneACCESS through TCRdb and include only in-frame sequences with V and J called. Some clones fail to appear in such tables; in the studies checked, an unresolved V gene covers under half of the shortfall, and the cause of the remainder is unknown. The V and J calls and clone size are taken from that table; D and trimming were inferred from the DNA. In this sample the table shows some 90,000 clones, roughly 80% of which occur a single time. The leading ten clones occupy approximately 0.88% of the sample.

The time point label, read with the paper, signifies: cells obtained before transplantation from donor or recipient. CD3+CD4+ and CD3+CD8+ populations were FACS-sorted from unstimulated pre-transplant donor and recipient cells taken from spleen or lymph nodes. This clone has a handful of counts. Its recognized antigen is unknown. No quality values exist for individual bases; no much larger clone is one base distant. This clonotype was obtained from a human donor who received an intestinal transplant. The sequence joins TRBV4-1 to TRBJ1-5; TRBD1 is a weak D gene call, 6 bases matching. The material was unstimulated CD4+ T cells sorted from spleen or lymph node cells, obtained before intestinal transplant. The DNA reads TGCGCCAGCAGTCGGCAGGGGAGCAATCAGCCCCAGCATTTT. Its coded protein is CASSRQGSNQPQHF.